This entry features one T cell receptor beta chain sequence. Participants, 18 to 89 years old, spanned around 25 US areas. Which cohort a participant joined came from the clinical history participants gave. Cohort 3 recovered donors had two negative PCRs, clearance, or symptom resolution. This specimen belongs to a study of blood T cell repertoires in COVID-19. Measured with immunoSEQ multiplex PCR; TCRdb has only the in-frame clones, and not every one. There are roughly 360,000 clones in the sample; around 87% occur only once, and 1% to 1.5% lies in the top ten. This clonotype was obtained from a man younger than 40 who had recovered from COVID-19. Sequencing used PBMCs or T cells enriched from blood (not recorded which).

Written as DNA, the CDR3 is TGCAGCAGCAGGGGGGCGAACACTGAAGCTTTCTTT. This sequence encodes CSSRGANTEAFF. This chain connects TRBV29-1 to TRBJ1-1; the match to TRBD1 covers 7 bases. The CDR3 is 12 amino acids. Germline V gene lookup returns CDR1 SQVTM and CDR2 ANQGSEA. J was trimmed by 1 base and V by 8 bases; bases with no gene match: 4.